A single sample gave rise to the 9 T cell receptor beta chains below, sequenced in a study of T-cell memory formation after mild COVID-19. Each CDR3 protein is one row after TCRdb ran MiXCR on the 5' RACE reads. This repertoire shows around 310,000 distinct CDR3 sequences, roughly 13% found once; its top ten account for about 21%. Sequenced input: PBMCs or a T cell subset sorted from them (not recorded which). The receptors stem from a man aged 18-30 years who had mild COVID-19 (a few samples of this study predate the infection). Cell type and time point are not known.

This CDR3 is CSGGERGQGEKLFF. Written as DNA, the CDR3 is TGCAGCGGAGGGGAGAGGGGGCAGGGAGAAAAACTGTTTTTT. This sequence joins TRBV29-1 and TRBJ1-4; 7 bases line up with TRBD1. This CDR3 comprises 14 residues. J gave up 8 bases and V 7 bases, and 13 bases lay outside the gene matches. Germline CDR1 is SQVTM and CDR2 is ANQGSEA.

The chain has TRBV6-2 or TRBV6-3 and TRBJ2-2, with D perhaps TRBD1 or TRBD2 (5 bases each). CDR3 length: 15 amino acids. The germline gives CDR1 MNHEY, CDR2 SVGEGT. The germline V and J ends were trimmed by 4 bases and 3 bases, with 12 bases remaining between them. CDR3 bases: TGTGCCAGCAGTTGGGGCCAGGGAGACACCGGGGAGCTGTTTTTT. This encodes CASSWGQGDTGELFF.

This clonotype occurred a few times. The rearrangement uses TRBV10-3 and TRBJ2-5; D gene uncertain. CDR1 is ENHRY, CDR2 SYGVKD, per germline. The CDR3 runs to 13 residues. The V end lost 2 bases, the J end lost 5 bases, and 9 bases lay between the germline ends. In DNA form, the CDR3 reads TGTGCCATCAGTGAGAATTCTGGCGAGACCCAGTACTTC. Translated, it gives CAISENSGETQYF.

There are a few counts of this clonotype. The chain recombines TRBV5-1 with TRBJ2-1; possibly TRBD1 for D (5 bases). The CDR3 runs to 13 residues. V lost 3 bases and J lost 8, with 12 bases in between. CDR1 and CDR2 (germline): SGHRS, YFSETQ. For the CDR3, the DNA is TGCGCCAGCAGCTACCGCCTAGGGGATGAGCAGTTCTTC. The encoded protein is CASSYRLGDEQFF.

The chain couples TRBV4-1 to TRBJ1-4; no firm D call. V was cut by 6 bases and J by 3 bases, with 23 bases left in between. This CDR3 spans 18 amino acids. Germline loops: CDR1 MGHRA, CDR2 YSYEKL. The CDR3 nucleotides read TGCGCCAGCAGACAACTCCACCTGGGTTCATTTCCTAATGAAAAACTGTTTTTT. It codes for CASRQLHLGSFPNEKLFF.

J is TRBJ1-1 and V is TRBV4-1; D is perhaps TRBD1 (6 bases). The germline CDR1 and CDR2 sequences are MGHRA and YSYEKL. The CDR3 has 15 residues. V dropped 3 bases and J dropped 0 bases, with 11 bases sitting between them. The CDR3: CASSHMGTLNTEAFF. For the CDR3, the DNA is TGCGCCAGCAGCCATATGGGGACATTGAACACTGAAGCTTTCTTT.

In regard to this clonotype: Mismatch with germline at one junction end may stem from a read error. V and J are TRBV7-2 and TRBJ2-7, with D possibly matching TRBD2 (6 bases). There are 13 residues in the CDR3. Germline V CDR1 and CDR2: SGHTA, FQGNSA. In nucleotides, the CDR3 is TGTGCCAGCAGCCTAGCGCAGACCTACGAGCAGTACTTC. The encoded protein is CASSLAQTYEQYF.

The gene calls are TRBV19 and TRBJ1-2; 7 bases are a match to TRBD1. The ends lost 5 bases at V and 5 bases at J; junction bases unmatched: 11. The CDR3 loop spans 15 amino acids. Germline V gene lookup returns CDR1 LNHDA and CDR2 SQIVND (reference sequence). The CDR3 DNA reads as TGTGCCAGTAGTTCCAACAGGGGAGCTTGGTATGGCTACACCTTC. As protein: CASSSNRGAWYGYTF.

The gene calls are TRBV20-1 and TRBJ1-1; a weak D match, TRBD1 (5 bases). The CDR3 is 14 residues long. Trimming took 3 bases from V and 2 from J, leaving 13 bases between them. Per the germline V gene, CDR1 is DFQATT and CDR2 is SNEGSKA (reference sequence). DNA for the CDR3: TGCAGTGCTAGGCCCGGAGGGGCAAACACTGAAGCTTTCTTT. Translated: CSARPGGANTEAFF.